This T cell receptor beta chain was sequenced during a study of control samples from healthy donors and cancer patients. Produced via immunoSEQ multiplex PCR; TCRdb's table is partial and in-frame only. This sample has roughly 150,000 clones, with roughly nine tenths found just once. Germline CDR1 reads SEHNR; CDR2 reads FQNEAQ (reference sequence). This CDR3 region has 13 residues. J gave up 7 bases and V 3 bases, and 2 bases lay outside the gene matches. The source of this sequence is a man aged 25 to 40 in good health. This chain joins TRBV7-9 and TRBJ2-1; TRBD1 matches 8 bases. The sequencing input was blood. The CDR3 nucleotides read TGTGCCAGCAGCTTGCAGGGGGCGAATGAGCAGTTCTTC. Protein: CASSLQGANEQFF.